This TCR beta chain was sequenced for a study of T-cell memory formation after mild COVID-19. Study summary: TCR clusters were mostly confined to one donor each. Whole-study findings and limits: Whether day 37 second-wave clones are SARS-CoV-2-specific was not confirmed. Chiefly within CM and EM were the contracting CD4+ clones; CD8+ ones were within EMRA.

This clonotype turned up a few times. What it binds is unknown. From germline, CDR1 is SGHRS and CDR2 YFSETQ. J lost 5 bases, V lost 0 bases, and 3 bases had no gene match. The CDR3 totals 14 residues. 5'RACE, which relied on constant-segment primers, yielded TCR alpha and TCR beta cDNA libraries carrying sample barcodes and UMIs. One entry per CDR3 protein results from TCRdb running MiXCR on the 5' RACE reads. The sample includes around 140,000 distinct CDR3 sequences, less than 20% seen only once; the top ten take 2% to 2.5%. V gene TRBV5-1 combines with J gene TRBJ1-1, with 8 bases identical to TRBD1. The TCR was taken from an adult woman who had mild COVID-19 (a few samples of this study predate the infection). Cell type and time point are not known. The sequenced material came from PBMCs or a T cell subset sorted from them (not recorded which). CDR3 amino acids: CASSLARTGTEAFF. CDR3 DNA sequence: TGCGCCAGCAGCTTGGCCCGGACAGGGACTGAAGCTTTCTTT.